Presented here are 23 T cell receptor beta chains from one specimen sequenced in a study of T cells in narcolepsy. Sequencing was performed with immunoSEQ multiplex PCR; in TCRdb, only in-frame clones are kept and a portion is missing. In the table there are roughly 35,000 clones, 65% to 85% of which are singletons. Specimen: memory (CD45RA-) CD4+ T cells from blood. The receptors here all came from a human donor in good health.

The chain carries TRBV7-3 and TRBJ2-3; 12 bases are a match to TRBD2. With 4 bases clipped from V and 6 bases from J, the junction kept 11 bases outside the gene matches. CDR3 length equals 17 residues. In germline, CDR1 is SGHTA, CDR2 FQGTGA. CDR3 loop: CASSSRTSGTTGDTQYF. Written as DNA, the CDR3 is TGTGCCAGCAGCTCTAGGACTAGCGGGACCACTGGGGATACGCAGTATTTT.

This clone is a singleton in its sample. The chain has TRBV9 and TRBJ1-5; D is uncertain. The germline V gene encodes CDR1 SGDLS and CDR2 YYNGEE. V lost 0 bases and J lost 3, with 7 bases in between. This CDR3 has 14 amino acids. As DNA, the CDR3 is TGTGCCAGCAGCGTAGGTACAGACAATCAGCCCCAGCATTTT. Protein: CASSVGTDNQPQHF. The full variable domain, in which reference TRBV9 and TRBJ1-5 provide the parts outside the CDR3, is DSGVTQTPKHLITATGQRVTLRCSPRSGDLSVYWYQQSLDQGLQFLIQYYNGEERAKGNILERFSAQQFPDLHSELNLSSLELGDSALYFCASSVGTDNQPQHFGDGTRLSIL.

The chain uses TRBV9 and TRBJ1-1, with 9 bases that match TRBD1. V shed 3 bases, J shed 3 bases, and the junction held 3 bases outside the gene matches. In germline, CDR1 is SGDLS, CDR2 YYNGEE. The CDR3 runs to 14 residues. CDR3 amino acids: CASSARQGDTEAFF. The CDR3 DNA is TGTGCCAGCAGCGCTCGACAGGGGGACACTGAAGCTTTCTTT.

This clone was recorded once. The chain carries TRBV30 and TRBJ1-3; D is possibly TRBD1 (5 bases). This CDR3 is built from 14 residues. Germline CDR1 reads GTSNPN; CDR2 reads SVGIG (reference sequence). The V and J ends lost 8 bases and 4 bases respectively, with 18 bases between them. CDR3 residues: CARSGTTDGNTIYF. In nucleotides, the CDR3 is TGTGCCAGGTCGGGGACGACGGACGGAAACACCATATATTTT.

The gene calls are TRBV19 and TRBJ2-7; the match to TRBD1 covers 9 bases. The CDR3 loop spans 13 amino acids. The germline V gene encodes CDR1 LNHDA and CDR2 SQIVND (reference sequence). V was pared by 9 bases and J by 6 bases, with 9 bases of the junction left unmatched. The CDR3 spells CASAARDRVEQYF. In DNA, the CDR3 is TGTGCCAGCGCCGCCCGGGACAGGGTCGAGCAGTACTTC.

V is TRBV15 and J is TRBJ1-2, with D unresolved. The CDR3 is 18 residues long. In germline, CDR1 is LNHNV, CDR2 YYDKDF (reference sequence). The V and J ends lost 1 base and 5 bases respectively, with 23 bases between them. CDR3 loop: CATSRGPDPTRSGYGYTF. DNA for the CDR3: TGTGCCACCAGCAGAGGACCCGACCCGACAAGGTCGGGATATGGCTACACCTTC.

J is TRBJ1-4 and V is TRBV10-3, with TRBD1 as a possible D gene (5 bases). This CDR3 spans 12 amino acids. Germline assignment: CDR1 ENHRY and CDR2 SYGVKD. Trimming left V 11 bases short and J 4 bases short, with 11 bases between. CDR3 coding DNA: TGTGCCGTCGGGACCCTTAATGAAAAACTGTTTTTT. This translates into CAVGTLNEKLFF.

The chain has TRBV6-4 and TRBJ2-1; D is ambiguous. The V end lost 2 bases, the J end lost 9 bases, and 14 bases lay between the germline ends. The germline V gene encodes CDR1 MRHNA and CDR2 SNTAGT. This CDR3 comprises 14 residues. As DNA, the CDR3 is TGTGCCAGCAGTGACGTTCCGTTTCTCGGTGAGCAGTTCTTC. As protein: CASSDVPFLGEQFF.

J is TRBJ1-1 and V is TRBV27, with 8 bases fitting TRBD1. Unmatched junction bases numbered 10, after V lost 5 bases and J lost 8 bases. The CDR3 contains 14 residues. Germline-derived CDR1 and CDR2 are MNHEY and SMNVEV (reference sequence). The CDR3 region has the DNA TGTGCCAGCAGTACCGCCAGGGGGCGCAAGGAAGCTTTCTTT. Translating it yields CASSTARGRKEAFF.

The chain joins TRBV6-4 to TRBJ2-2, with 8 bases identical to TRBD1. The length of the CDR3 is 15 residues. The ends lost 6 bases at V and 4 bases at J; junction bases unmatched: 7. The germline V gene encodes CDR1 MRHNA and CDR2 SNTAGT. Here the CDR3 reads CASSLGQGGTGELFF. The CDR3 bases are TGTGCCAGCAGCCTCGGACAGGGAGGCACCGGGGAGCTGTTTTTT.

The chain combines TRBV6-1 with TRBJ1-4, with no clear D. CDR1 is MNHNS and CDR2 is SASEGT in the germline V gene. Trimming cost V 6 bases and J 8 bases, with 13 bases left between them. This CDR3 is 13 amino acids long. CDR3 in DNA: TGTGCCAGCAGGTCTGTCGGTGGAGAAAAACTGTTTTTT. It yields the protein CASRSVGGEKLFF.

The chain recombines TRBV30 with TRBJ1-4, with D tentatively TRBD1 (5 bases). V lost 4 bases, J lost 8 bases, and 14 bases lay in between. The length of the CDR3 is 13 residues. Germline CDR1 GTSNPN, CDR2 SVGIG (reference sequence). This CDR3 reads CAWTRDGREKLFF. The CDR3 nucleotides read TGTGCCTGGACACGGGACGGAAGAGAAAAACTGTTTTTT.

The CDR3 DNA reads TGTGCCAGCAGCCAAGAAGCGACCCAGTACTTC. This gives the protein CASSQEATQYF. The chain is built from TRBV14 and TRBJ2-5, with D hard to call. Germline CDR1 reads SGHDN; CDR2 reads FVKESK. The CDR3 consists of 11 residues. Trimming pared 0 bases from V and 7 bases from J, leaving 3 bases between.

The chain has TRBV2 and TRBJ2-7; D remains ambiguous. The CDR3 is made up of 12 amino acids. CDR1 is SNHLY and CDR2 is FYNNEI in the germline V gene. Trimming took off 6 bases at V and 9 bases at J, with 15 bases between the two ends. CDR3 sequence reads: CASSLLYLGQYF. The CDR3 DNA follows: TGTGCCAGCAGCCTCCTTTATTTGGGGCAGTACTTC.

The chain recombines TRBV12-5 with TRBJ1-1; possible D gene TRBD1, 5 bases. Deletions cut 7 bases from V and 0 bases from J, with 15 bases between. The CDR3 has 15 residues. The germline V gene encodes CDR1 LGHNT and CDR2 FRNRAP. CDR3 coding DNA: TGTGCTAGTGCCGGGGACCGCGTCATGAACACTGAAGCTTTCTTT. Protein product: CASAGDRVMNTEAFF.

The genes are TRBV11-1 and TRBJ2-2, with D uncertain. Between the trimmed V and J ends, which lost 3 bases and 1 base, there was a span of 6 bases. This CDR3 spans 14 amino acids. Germline V lookup: CDR1 SGHAT, CDR2 FQDESV (reference sequence). The CDR3 DNA follows: TGTGCCAGCAGCTTCCCGGGGAACACCGGGGAGCTGTTTTTT. Its translation: CASSFPGNTGELFF.

This chain uses TRBV15 with TRBJ2-7, with D unclear. The CDR3 contains 16 residues. The ends were cut back, 0 bases at V and 4 bases at J, with 16 bases in the middle. Germline CDR1 and CDR2: LNHNV and YYDKDF (reference sequence). The CDR3 DNA follows: TGTGCCACCAGCAGAGATCAGATGGGCCACCAGTACGAGCAGTACTTC. Encoded protein: CATSRDQMGHQYEQYF. Full variable domain (missing parts from reference TRBV15 and TRBJ2-7): DAMVIQNPRYQVTQFGKPVTLSCSQTLNHNVMYWYQQKSSQAPKLLFHYYDKDFNNEADTPDNFQSRRPNTSFCFLDIRSPGLGDTAMYLCATSRDQMGHQYEQYFGPGTRLTVT.

V usage is TRBV9 and J usage is TRBJ2-3; TRBD2 matches at 13 bases. Germline CDR1 is SGDLS and CDR2 is YYNGEE. V shed 1 base, J shed 5 bases, and the junction held 4 bases outside the gene matches. There are 16 residues in the CDR3. The CDR3 reads CASSVTSGGARDTQYF. CDR3 coding DNA: TGTGCCAGCAGCGTAACTAGCGGGGGGGCCAGAGATACGCAGTATTTT.

This chain uses TRBV28 with TRBJ2-7; either TRBD1 or TRBD2 may supply D (5 bases each). Looked up from germline, CDR1 is MDHEN and CDR2 is SYDVKM. V was clipped by 1 base and J by 6 bases, with 10 bases between them. This CDR3 has 13 residues. The CDR3 protein is CASSLLGESEQYF. The DNA of the CDR3 is TGTGCCAGCAGTTTATTGGGGGAATCCGAGCAGTACTTC.

The J gene is TRBJ1-5, the V gene TRBV19, with unresolved D. CDR3 size: 15 residues. Per the germline V gene, CDR1 is LNHDA and CDR2 is SQIVND (reference sequence). Trimming took 2 bases from V and 2 from J, leaving 10 bases between them. CDR3 nucleotide sequence: TGTGCCAGTAGTATAATAGGTGGGGGCAATCAGCCCCAGCATTTT. This translates into CASSIIGGGNQPQHF. Based on the CDR3 plus reference TRBV19 and TRBJ1-5, the full variable domain is DGGITQSPKYLFRKEGQNVTLSCEQNLNHDAMYWYRQDPGQGLRLIYYSQIVNDFQKGDIAEGYSVSREKKESFPLTVTSAQKNPTAFYLCASSIIGGGNQPQHFGDGTRLSIL.

This chain links TRBV11-3 with TRBJ2-2; weak D call: TRBD1 (6 bases). V lost 1 base, J lost 2 bases, and 8 bases lay in between. Germline values: CDR1 SGHNT, CDR2 YENEEA. The CDR3 has 15 amino acids. CDR3 nucleotide sequence: TGTGCCAGCAGCTTAGGGACAGCCAACACCGGGGAGCTGTTTTTT. This gives the protein CASSLGTANTGELFF.

This chain connects TRBV29-1 to TRBJ1-1; 7 bases agree with TRBD1. Germline V CDR1 and CDR2: SQVTM, ANQGSEA. V gave up 6 bases and J gave up 1 base; unmatched junction bases: 5. The CDR3 consists of 13 residues. The CDR3 region has the DNA TGCAGCGTCCAGGGGGGAAAGAACACTGAAGCTTTCTTT. This translates into CSVQGGKNTEAFF.

Here the CDR3 reads CASRTGLTGYTF. The CDR3 nucleotides read TGTGCCAGCAGAACAGGGCTGACTGGCTACACCTTC. V usage is TRBV28 and J usage is TRBJ1-2, with D possibly TRBD1 on 6 matching bases. Trimming shortened V by 6 bases and J by 7 bases, and 12 bases separated the two germline ends. This CDR3 has 12 amino acids. Germline V gene lookup returns CDR1 MDHEN and CDR2 SYDVKM.